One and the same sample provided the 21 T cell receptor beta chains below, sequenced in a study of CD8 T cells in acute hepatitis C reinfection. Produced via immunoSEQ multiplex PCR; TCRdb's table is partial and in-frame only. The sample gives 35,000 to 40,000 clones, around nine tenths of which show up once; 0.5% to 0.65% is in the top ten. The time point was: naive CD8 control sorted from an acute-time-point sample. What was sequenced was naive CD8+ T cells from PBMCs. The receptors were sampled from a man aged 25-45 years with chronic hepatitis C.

The CDR3 nucleotides are TGTGCCAGCAGCTTGGAGGGTTCACCCCTCCACTTT. It codes for CASSLEGSPLHF. The chain recombines TRBV5-6 with TRBJ1-6; no clear D. This CDR3 comprises 12 residues. With 0 bases removed from V and 9 bases from J, the gap between germline ends came to 4 bases. Germline V lookup: CDR1 SGHDT, CDR2 YYEEEE.

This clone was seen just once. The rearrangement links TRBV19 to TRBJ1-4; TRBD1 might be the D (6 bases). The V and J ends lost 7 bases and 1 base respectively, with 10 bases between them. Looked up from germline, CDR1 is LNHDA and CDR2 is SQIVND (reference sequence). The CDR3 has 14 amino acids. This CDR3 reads CASTAGVTNEKLFF. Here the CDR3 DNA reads TGTGCCAGTACCGCAGGGGTAACTAATGAAAAACTGTTTTTT.

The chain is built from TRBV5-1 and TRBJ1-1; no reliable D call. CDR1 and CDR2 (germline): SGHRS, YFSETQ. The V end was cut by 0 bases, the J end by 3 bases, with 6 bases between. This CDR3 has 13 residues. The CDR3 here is CASSLDGYTEAFF. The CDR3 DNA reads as TGCGCCAGCAGCTTGGACGGGTACACTGAAGCTTTCTTT.

The CDR3 nucleotides read TGTGCCAGCAGCTTAAATATCGTCACTGAAGCTTTCTTT. The encoded protein is CASSLNIVTEAFF. The rearrangement joins TRBV7-6 to TRBJ1-1; D uncertain. In germline, CDR1 is SGHVS, CDR2 FNYEAQ. V lost 2 bases and J 4 bases, leaving 8 bases between the germline ends. The CDR3 contains 13 residues.

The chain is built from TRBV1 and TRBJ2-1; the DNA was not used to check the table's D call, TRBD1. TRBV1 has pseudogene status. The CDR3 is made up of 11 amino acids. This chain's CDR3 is CTHSGTGDQFF. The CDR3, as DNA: TGCACCCACTCCGGGACAGGGGACCAGTTCTTC.

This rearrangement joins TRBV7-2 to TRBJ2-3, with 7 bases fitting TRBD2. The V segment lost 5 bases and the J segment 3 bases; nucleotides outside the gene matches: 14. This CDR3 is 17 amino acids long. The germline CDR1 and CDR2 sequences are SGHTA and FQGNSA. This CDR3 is CASSLRSGTGGTDTQYF. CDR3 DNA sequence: TGTGCCAGCAGCCTCCGCTCCGGGACGGGGGGTACAGATACGCAGTATTTT.

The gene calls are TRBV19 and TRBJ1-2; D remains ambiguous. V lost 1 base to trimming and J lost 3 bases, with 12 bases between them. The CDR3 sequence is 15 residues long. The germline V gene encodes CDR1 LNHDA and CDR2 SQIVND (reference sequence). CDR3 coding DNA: TGTGCCAGTAGTATAGGGACGGGAGTCGACTATGGCTACACCTTC. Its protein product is CASSIGTGVDYGYTF. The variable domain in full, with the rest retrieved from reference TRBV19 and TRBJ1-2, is DGGITQSPKYLFRKEGQNVTLSCEQNLNHDAMYWYRQDPGQGLRLIYYSQIVNDFQKGDIAEGYSVSREKKESFPLTVTSAQKNPTAFYLCASSIGTGVDYGYTFGSGTRLTVV.

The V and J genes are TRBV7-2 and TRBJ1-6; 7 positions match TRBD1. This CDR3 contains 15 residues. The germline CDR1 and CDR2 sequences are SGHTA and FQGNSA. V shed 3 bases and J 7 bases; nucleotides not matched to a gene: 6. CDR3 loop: CASSLREQGNSPLHF. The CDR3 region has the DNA TGTGCCAGCAGCTTGAGGGAACAGGGGAATTCACCCCTCCACTTT.

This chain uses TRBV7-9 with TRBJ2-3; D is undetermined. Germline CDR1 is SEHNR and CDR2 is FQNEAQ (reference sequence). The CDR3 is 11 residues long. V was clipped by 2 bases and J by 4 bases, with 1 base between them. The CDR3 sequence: CASSLPDTQYF. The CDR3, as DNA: TGTGCCAGCAGCTTACCAGATACGCAGTATTTT.

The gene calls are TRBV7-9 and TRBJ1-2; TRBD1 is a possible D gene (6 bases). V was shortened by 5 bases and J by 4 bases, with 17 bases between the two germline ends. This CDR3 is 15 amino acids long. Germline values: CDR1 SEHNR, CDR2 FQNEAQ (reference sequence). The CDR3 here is CASSIDEGGFYGYTF. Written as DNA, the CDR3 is TGTGCCAGCAGCATCGACGAGGGGGGTTTCTATGGCTACACCTTC.

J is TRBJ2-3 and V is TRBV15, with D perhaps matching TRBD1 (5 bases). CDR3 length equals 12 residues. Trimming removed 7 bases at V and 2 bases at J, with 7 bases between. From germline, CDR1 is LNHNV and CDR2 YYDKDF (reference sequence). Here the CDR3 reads CATKGFTDTQYF. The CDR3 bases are TGTGCCACCAAGGGGTTCACAGATACGCAGTATTTT.

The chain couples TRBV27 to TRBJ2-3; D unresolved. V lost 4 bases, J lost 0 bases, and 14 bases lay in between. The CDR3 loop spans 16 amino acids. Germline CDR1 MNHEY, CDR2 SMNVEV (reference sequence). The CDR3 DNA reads TGTGCCAGCAGTTCAATTGTTAGGCCTAGCACAGATACGCAGTATTTT. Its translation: CASSSIVRPSTDTQYF.

The CDR3 loop is CASSPGGVPEAFF. The CDR3 nucleotides are TGTGCCAGCAGTCCCGGAGGGGTTCCTGAAGCTTTCTTT. The chain combines TRBV6-6 with TRBJ1-1, with D perhaps matching TRBD1 (5 bases). The CDR3 sequence is 13 residues long. Germline CDR1 MNHNY, CDR2 SVGAGI (reference sequence). Trimming stripped 5 bases from V and 6 bases from J, with 13 bases between.

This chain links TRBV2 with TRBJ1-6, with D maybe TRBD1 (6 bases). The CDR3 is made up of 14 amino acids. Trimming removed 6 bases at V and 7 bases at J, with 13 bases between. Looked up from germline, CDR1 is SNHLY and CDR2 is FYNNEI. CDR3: CASRDTGTNSPLHF. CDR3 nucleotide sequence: TGTGCCAGCAGGGACACAGGGACCAATTCACCCCTCCACTTT.

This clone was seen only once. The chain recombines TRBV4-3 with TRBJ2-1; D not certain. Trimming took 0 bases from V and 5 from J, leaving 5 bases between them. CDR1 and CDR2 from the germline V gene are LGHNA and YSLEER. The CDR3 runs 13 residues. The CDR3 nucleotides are TGCGCCAGCAGCCAAGAAAACGACAATGAGCAGTTCTTC. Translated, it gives CASSQENDNEQFF.

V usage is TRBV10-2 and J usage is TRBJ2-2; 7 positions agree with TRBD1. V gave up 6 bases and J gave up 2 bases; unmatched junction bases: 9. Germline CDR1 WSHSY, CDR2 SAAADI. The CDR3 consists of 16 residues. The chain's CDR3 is CASRAPGTVNTGELFF. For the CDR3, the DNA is TGCGCCAGCAGGGCCCCCGGGACAGTTAACACCGGGGAGCTGTTTTTT.

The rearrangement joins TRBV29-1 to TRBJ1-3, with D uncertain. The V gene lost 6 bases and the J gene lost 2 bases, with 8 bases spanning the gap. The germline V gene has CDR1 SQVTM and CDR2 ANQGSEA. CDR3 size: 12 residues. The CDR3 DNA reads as TGCAGCGTCCGCTCAGCTGGAAACACCATATATTTT. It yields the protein CSVRSAGNTIYF.

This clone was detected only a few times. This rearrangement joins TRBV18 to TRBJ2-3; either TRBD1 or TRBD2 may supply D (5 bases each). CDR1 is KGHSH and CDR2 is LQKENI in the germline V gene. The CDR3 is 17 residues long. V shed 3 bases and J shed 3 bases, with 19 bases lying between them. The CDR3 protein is CASSPSGPSTDTDTQYF. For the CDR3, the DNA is TGTGCCAGCTCACCCTCGGGGCCGTCGACAGATACAGATACGCAGTATTTT. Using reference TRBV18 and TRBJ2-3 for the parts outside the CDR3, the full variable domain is NAGVMQNPRHLVRRRGQEARLRCSPMKGHSHVYWYRQLPEEGLKFMVYLQKENIIDESGMPKERFSAEFPKEGPSILRIQQVVRGDSAAYFCASSPSGPSTDTDTQYFGPGTRLTVL.

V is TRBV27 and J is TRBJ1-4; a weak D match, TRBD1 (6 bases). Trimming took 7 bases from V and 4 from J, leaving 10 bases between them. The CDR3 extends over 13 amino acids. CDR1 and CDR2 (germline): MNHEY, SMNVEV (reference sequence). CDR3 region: CASKGQYNEKLFF. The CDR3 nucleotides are TGTGCCAGCAAAGGACAGTATAATGAAAAACTGTTTTTT.

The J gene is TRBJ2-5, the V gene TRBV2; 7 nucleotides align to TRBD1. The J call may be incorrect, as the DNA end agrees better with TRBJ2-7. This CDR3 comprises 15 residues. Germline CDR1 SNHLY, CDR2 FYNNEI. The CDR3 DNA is TGTGCCAGCAGAGAGTACCGGGACAGCTCCTACGAGCAGTACTTC. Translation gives CASREYRDSSYEQYF.

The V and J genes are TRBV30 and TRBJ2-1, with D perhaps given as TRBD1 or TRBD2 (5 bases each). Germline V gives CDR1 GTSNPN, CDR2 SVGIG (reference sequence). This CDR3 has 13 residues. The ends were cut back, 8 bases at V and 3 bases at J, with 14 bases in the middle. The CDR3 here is CARDRDDYNEQFF. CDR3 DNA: TGTGCCAGGGATCGGGACGACTACAATGAGCAGTTCTTC.